Sequencing of this T cell receptor beta chain was carried out in a study of PD-L1 blockade in urothelial cancer. For the study at large: The year 2014 saw patients start atezolizumab, 1,200 mg intravenously every 3 weeks. Blood samples had a median of approximately 150,000 T cells, 75,000 or so unique TCRs, and clonality 0.08 to 0.09. Treatment start was followed by blood analysis at 3 weeks (second dose) and again at 6 weeks. Study results and limitations: TCR clonality was measured in pretreatment peripheral blood. Clonality below the median predicted better survival.

This sample's time point: peripheral blood 6 weeks after treatment start. As concerns this clone: Its cognate antigen is unknown.

This table comes from immunoSEQ multiplex PCR, and its TCRdb copy is limited to in-frame clones, with some not included. Found here are around 26,000 clones, 82% of them singletons; the top ten hold 1.6%. Looked up from germline, CDR1 is MNHNS and CDR2 is SASEGT. The CDR3 loop spans 13 amino acids. V was clipped by 8 bases and J by 5 bases, with 15 bases between them. The chain joins TRBV6-1 to TRBJ1-1; D is uncertain. This sequence originates from a man between 65 and 85 years old with urothelial cancer. The input for sequencing was PBMCs, taken around atezolizumab (anti-PD-L1) treatment. CDR3 DNA: TGTGCCAGCGGAGCCGGGAAGAGGACTGAAGCTTTCTTT. Its translation: CASGAGKRTEAFF.